This TCR beta chain came from a study of blood T cell repertoires in COVID-19. CDR3 length equals 12 residues. V was shortened by 7 bases and J by 8 bases, with 9 bases between the two germline ends. CDR1 and CDR2 (germline): LGHDT, YNNKEL (reference sequence). Authors' data handling: From reference gene primer amplification, estimates of nucleated cell counts were derived. Data came from immunoSEQ multiplex PCR; TCRdb stores just in-frame clones and leaves some out. That table furnishes V, J and clone size, whereas the DNA furnished D and trimming. The sample consists of around 500,000 clones, 80% to 90% of them appearing once.

The specimen was peripheral blood. This sequence was found in a human donor in a cohort sampled during active COVID-19. V gene TRBV3-1 (or the pseudogene TRBV3-2) combines with J gene TRBJ1-6; tentative D call: TRBD1 (6 bases). This chain's CDR3 is CASNHRDSPLHF. CDR3 bases: TGTGCCAGCAACCACAGGGATTCACCCCTCCACTTT.